A selection of T cell receptor beta chains follows, all from one sample in a study of T cell clones after liver transplantation. Generated by immunoSEQ multiplex PCR, the TCRdb table keeps only in-frame clones and is missing some. The sample contains about 12,000 clones, roughly 74% of which appear only once. The sequencing here drew on CD8+ T cells from blood, taken at the 22-month timepoint. The origin of the receptors is a human patient who received a liver transplant. Some T cells could come from the graft donor. CDR3s include the opening cysteine and the closing phenylalanine or tryptophan. Each record gives: clone size, D gene, J gene, V gene, CDR3 length, CDR3 protein, CDR3 DNA. The D gene is left open where the match is weak. Clone sizes are given selectively: once, few, many, or a class where the clone is expanded.

few,TRBD2,TRBJ2-1,TRBV7-9,15,CASSLVSGVSNEQFF,TGTGCCAGCAGCTTAGTTAGCGGGGTCTCCAATGAGCAGTTCTTC
NA,TRBD2,TRBJ2-1,TRBV6-5,15,CASSNSGGPYNEQFF,TGTGCCAGCAGCAATAGCGGGGGGCCGTACAATGAGCAGTTCTTC
NA,NA,TRBJ2-1,TRBV7-9,15,CASSFRWTAINEQFF,TGTGCCAGCAGCTTCAGATGGACAGCTATTAATGAGCAGTTCTTC
NA,NA,TRBJ2-5,TRBV5-4,13,CASSLSGSETQYF,TGTGCCAGCAGCTTGTCGGGGTCGGAGACCCAGTACTTC
NA,NA,TRBJ1-5,TRBV7-9,16,CASSGREDYSNQPQHF,TGTGCCAGCAGCGGACGCGAGGACTATAGCAATCAGCCCCAGCATTTT
NA,NA,TRBJ2-2,TRBV11-3,12,CASSSGLGELFF,TGTGCCAGCAGCTCCGGGTTAGGGGAGCTGTTTTTT
NA,NA,TRBJ2-1,TRBV6-5,13,CASRPPGKGKQFF,TGTGCCAGCAGACCGCCGGGGAAGGGCAAGCAGTTCTTC
once,NA,TRBJ2-7,TRBV2,14,CASSERGFPYEQYF,TGTGCCAGCAGTGAAAGGGGCTTTCCCTACGAGCAGTACTTC
NA,TRBD2,TRBJ2-7,TRBV19,16,CASSDPLAGKPYEQYF,TGTGCCAGTAGTGACCCCCTAGCGGGGAAACCCTACGAGCAGTACTTC
NA,TRBD1,TRBJ2-1,TRBV27,14,CASTETGRYNEQFF,TGTGCCAGCACCGAGACAGGGAGATACAATGAGCAGTTCTTC
NA,TRBD2,TRBJ2-3,TRBV9,19,CASSAPRAPSGKAADTQYF,TGTGCCAGCAGCGCTCCAAGGGCCCCTAGCGGGAAGGCAGCAGATACGCAGTATTTT
NA,NA,TRBJ2-7,TRBV4-3,15,CASSQGRTDSYEQYF,TGCGCCAGCAGCCAAGGCAGGACGGATTCCTACGAGCAGTACTTC
NA,NA,TRBJ1-1,TRBV21-1,12,CASSKVRSQAFF,TGTGCCAGCAGCAAAGTTCGGTCTCAAGCTTTCTTT
NA,NA,TRBJ2-5,TRBV27,14,CASSQIGGEETQYF,TGTGCCAGCAGCCAGATAGGGGGGGAAGAGACCCAGTACTTC
NA,TRBD1,TRBJ2-2,TRBV14,16,CASSHWTGTNTGELFF,TGTGCCAGCAGCCACTGGACAGGAACGAACACCGGGGAGCTGTTTTTT
NA,NA,TRBJ2-5,TRBV7-3,16,CASSLKERGAQETQYF,TGTGCCAGCAGCTTAAAAGAGCGCGGGGCCCAAGAGACCCAGTACTTC
NA,NA,TRBJ2-4,TRBV6-6,14,CASSAVLAKNIQYF,TGTGCCAGCTCCGCAGTACTAGCCAAAAACATTCAGTACTTC
NA,NA,TRBJ2-7,TRBV7-9,13,CASSFPATYEQYF,TGTGCCAGCAGCTTCCCCGCAACCTACGAGCAGTACTTC
NA,TRBD2,TRBJ2-7,TRBV5-1,20,CASSFDYGASGRASPYEQYF,TGCGCCAGCAGCTTTGACTACGGAGCTAGCGGGAGGGCCTCCCCCTACGAGCAGTACTTC
NA,NA,TRBJ2-3,TRBV7-8,13,CASSLGGTDTQYF,TGTGCCAGCAGCTTAGGTGGCACAGATACGCAGTATTTT
NA,NA,TRBJ1-2,TRBV27,13,CASSPGTDYGYTF,TGTGCCAGCAGCCCCGGGACTGACTATGGCTACACCTTC